The entry below describes one T cell receptor beta chain. V lost 6 bases, J lost 0 bases, and 7 bases stayed unmatched. The germline V gene has CDR1 SQVTM and CDR2 ANQGSEA. CDR3 length equals 15 residues. This record comes from a study of CD8+CD57+ T cells in acquired aplastic anemia. Overall study context: Sorting CD4+ and CD8+ cells gave DNA averaging around 3 ug.

Profiling that covered TCR beta VDJ and CDR3 relied on genomic DNA as its template. TCRdb re-called the reads with MiXCR, one entry per CDR3 protein. The sample holds about 160,000 distinct CDR3 sequences, roughly 45% seen once. The rearrangement uses TRBV29-1 and TRBJ1-1; TRBD1 matches 10 bases. Sequencing input: sorted CD4+, CD8+, or CD8+CD57+ T cells (not recorded which) from PBMCs. This sequence originates from a human donor in good health. In DNA form, the CDR3 reads TGCAGCGTGAACGCCGGGACAGGGGTGAACACTGAAGCTTTCTTT. Protein sequence: CSVNAGTGVNTEAFF. Full variable domain (rest looked up from reference TRBV29-1 and TRBJ1-1): SAVISQKPSRDICQRGTSLTIQCQVDSQVTMMFWYRQQPGQSLTLIATANQGSEATYESGFVIDKFPISRPNLTFSTLTVSNMSPEDSSIYLCSVNAGTGVNTEAFFGQGTRLTVV.